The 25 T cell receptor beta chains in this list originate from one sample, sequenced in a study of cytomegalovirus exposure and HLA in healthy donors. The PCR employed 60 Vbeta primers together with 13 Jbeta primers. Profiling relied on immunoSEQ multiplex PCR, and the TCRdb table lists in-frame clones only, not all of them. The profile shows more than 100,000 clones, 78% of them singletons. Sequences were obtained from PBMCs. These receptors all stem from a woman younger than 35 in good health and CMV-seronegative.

The CDR3 region has the DNA TGTGCCAGCAGCGGGAGTGGAGGGTACACAGATACGCAGTATTTT. It specifies CASSGSGGYTDTQYF. V usage is TRBV7-9 and J usage is TRBJ2-3, with a tentative D call TRBD2 (6 bases). Deletions cut 5 bases from V and 2 bases from J, with 14 bases between. CDR1 is SEHNR, CDR2 FQNEAQ, per germline (reference sequence). CDR3 length: 15 amino acids.

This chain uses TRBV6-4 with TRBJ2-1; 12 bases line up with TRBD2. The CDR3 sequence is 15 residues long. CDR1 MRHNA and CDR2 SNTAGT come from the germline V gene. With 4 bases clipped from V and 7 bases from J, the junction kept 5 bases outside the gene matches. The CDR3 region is CASSGLAGAANEQFF. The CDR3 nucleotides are TGTGCCAGCAGTGGACTAGCGGGAGCCGCAAATGAGCAGTTCTTC.

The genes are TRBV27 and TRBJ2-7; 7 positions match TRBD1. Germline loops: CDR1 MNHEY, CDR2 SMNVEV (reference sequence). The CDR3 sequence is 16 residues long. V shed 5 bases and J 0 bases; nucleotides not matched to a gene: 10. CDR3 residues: CASSLGIDRVSYEQYF. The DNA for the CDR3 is TGTGCCAGCAGTCTAGGGATAGACAGGGTCTCCTACGAGCAGTACTTC.

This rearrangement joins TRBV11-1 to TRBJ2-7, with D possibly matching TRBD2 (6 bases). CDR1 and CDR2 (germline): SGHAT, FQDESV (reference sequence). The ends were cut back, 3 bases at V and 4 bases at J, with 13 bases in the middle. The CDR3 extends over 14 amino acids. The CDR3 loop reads CASSLTAGSYEQYF. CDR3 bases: TGTGCCAGCAGCTTGACGGCGGGGTCTTACGAGCAGTACTTC.

CDR3 coding DNA: TGTGCCAGCAGCTCCCGACCCGACGGAGACGAGCAGTACTTC. This sequence encodes CASSSRPDGDEQYF. The J gene is TRBJ2-7, the V gene TRBV7-7; D gene unclear. This CDR3 comprises 14 residues. In germline, CDR1 is SSHAT, CDR2 FNYEAQ (reference sequence). The V end lost 4 bases, the J end lost 5 bases, and 15 bases lay between the germline ends.

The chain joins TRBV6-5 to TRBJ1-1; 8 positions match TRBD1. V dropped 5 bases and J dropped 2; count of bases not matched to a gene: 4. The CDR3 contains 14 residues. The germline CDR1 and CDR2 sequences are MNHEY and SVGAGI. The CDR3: CASSAGTGNTEAFF. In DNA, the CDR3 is TGTGCCAGCAGTGCCGGGACAGGAAACACTGAAGCTTTCTTT.

CDR3 bases: TGTGCCAGCAGCAACAGGGTCCTCCCAGATAGTGAGCAGTTCTTC. It encodes CASSNRVLPDSEQFF. The rearrangement joins TRBV7-6 to TRBJ2-1; possible D gene TRBD1, 6 bases. Germline loops: CDR1 SGHVS, CDR2 FNYEAQ. The CDR3 length is 15 residues. The V gene lost 5 bases and the J gene lost 9 bases, with 20 bases spanning the gap.

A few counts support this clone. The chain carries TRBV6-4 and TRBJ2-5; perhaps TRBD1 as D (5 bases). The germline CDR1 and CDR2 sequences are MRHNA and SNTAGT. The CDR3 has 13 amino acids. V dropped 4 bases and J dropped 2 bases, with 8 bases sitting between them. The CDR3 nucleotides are TGTGCCAGCAGTGTGGGGCCACAAGAGACCCAGTACTTC. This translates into CASSVGPQETQYF.

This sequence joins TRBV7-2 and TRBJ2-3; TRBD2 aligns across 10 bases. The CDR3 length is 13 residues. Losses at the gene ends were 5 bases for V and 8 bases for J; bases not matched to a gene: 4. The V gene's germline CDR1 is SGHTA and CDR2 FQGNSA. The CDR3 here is CASSDPSGSTQYF. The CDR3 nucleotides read TGTGCCAGCAGCGACCCTAGCGGGAGTACGCAGTATTTT.

For the CDR3, the DNA is TGTGCCAGCAGTTTTGGGTGGGGGGAACAGCCCCAGCATTTT. Protein: CASSFGWGEQPQHF. The gene calls are TRBV27 and TRBJ1-5; a possible D gene is TRBD1 (5 bases). Trimming stripped 3 bases from V and 7 bases from J, with 13 bases between. Germline CDR1 MNHEY, CDR2 SMNVEV (reference sequence). The CDR3 consists of 14 residues.

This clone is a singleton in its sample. The CDR3 sequence: CASSKGTGGFNTEAFF. The CDR3 DNA is TGTGCCAGCAGCAAAGGCACAGGGGGGTTCAACACTGAAGCTTTCTTT. The genes are TRBV21-1 and TRBJ1-1; TRBD1, the D gene given by the table, was not confirmed from the DNA. TRBV21-1 is flagged as a pseudogene. This CDR3 has 16 residues.

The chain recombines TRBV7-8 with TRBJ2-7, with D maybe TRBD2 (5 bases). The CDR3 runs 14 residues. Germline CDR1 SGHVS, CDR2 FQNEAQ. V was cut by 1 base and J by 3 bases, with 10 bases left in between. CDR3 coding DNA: TGTGCCAGCAGCTTAGAACCGGACTTCTACGAGCAGTACTTC. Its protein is CASSLEPDFYEQYF.

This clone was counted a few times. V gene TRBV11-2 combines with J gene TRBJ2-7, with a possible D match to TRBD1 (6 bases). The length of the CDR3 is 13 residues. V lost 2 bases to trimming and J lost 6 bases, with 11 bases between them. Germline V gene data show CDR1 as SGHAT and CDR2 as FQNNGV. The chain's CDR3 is CASSLMAGVEQYF. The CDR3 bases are TGTGCCAGCAGCTTAATGGCAGGGGTCGAGCAGTACTTC.

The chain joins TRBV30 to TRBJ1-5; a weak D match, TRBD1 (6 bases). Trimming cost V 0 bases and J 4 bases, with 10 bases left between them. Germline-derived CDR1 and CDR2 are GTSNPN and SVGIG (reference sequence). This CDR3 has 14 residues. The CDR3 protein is CAWSVGDTNQPQHF. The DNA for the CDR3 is TGTGCCTGGAGTGTAGGGGACACTAATCAGCCCCAGCATTTT.

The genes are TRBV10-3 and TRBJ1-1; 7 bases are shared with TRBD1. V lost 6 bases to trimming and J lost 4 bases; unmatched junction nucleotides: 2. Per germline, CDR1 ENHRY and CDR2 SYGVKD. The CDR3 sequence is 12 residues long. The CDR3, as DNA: TGTGCCATCAGATCAGGGGGCACTGAAGCTTTCTTT. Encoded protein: CAIRSGGTEAFF.

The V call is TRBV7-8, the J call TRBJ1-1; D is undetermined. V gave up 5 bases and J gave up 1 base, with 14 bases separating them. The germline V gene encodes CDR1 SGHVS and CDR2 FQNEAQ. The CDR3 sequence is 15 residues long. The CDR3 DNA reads TGTGCCAGCAGCGGGCCCGGGAGCGAGAACACTGAAGCTTTCTTT. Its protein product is CASSGPGSENTEAFF.

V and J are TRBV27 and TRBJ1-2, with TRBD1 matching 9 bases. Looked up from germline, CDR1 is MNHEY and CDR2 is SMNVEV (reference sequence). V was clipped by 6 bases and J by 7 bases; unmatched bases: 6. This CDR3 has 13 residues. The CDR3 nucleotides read TGTGCCAGCAGAACCACAGGGGGCTTTGGCTACACCTTC. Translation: CASRTTGGFGYTF.

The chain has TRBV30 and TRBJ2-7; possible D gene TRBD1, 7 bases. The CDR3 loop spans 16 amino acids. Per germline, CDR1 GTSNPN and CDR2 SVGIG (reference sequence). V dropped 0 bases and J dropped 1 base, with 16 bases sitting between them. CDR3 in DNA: TGTGCCTGGAGTGTCCGGGGGCAGGGGGTATCCTACGAGCAGTACTTC. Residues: CAWSVRGQGVSYEQYF.

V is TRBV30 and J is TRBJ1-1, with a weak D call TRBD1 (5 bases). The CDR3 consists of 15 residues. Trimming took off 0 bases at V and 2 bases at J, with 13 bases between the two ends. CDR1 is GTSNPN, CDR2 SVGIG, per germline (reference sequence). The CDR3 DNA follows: TGTGCCTGGAGTGTACACGACAGCCCAAACACTGAAGCTTTCTTT. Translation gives CAWSVHDSPNTEAFF.

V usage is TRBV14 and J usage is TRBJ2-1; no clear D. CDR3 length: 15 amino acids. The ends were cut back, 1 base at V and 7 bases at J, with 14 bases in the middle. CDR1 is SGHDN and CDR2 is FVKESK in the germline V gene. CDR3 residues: CASSQVATRRNEQFF. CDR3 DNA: TGTGCCAGCAGCCAAGTCGCGACGAGGCGGAATGAGCAGTTCTTC.

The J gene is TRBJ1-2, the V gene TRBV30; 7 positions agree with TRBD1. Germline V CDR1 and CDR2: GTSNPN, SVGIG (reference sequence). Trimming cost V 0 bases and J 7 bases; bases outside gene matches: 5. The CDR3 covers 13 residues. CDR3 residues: CAWSVKGAIGYTF. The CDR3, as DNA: TGTGCCTGGAGTGTAAAGGGGGCTATTGGCTACACCTTC. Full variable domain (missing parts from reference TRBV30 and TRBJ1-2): SQTIHQWPATLVQPVGSPLSLECTVEGTSNPNLYWYRQAAGRGLQLLFYSVGIGQISSEVPQNLSASRPQDRQFILSSKKLLLSDSGFYLCAWSVKGAIGYTFGSGTRLTVV.

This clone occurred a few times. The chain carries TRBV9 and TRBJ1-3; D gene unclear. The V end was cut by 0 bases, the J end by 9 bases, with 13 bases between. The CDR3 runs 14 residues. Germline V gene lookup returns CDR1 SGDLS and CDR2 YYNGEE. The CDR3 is CASSVGSASSTIYF. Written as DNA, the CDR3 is TGTGCCAGCAGCGTAGGGAGTGCTTCCAGCACCATATATTTT.

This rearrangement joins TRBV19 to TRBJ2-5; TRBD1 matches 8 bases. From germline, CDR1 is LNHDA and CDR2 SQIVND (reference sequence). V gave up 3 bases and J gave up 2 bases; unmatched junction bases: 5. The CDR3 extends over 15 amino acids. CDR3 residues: CASSMGTGLQETQYF. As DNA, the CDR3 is TGTGCCAGTAGTATGGGGACAGGACTTCAAGAGACCCAGTACTTC.

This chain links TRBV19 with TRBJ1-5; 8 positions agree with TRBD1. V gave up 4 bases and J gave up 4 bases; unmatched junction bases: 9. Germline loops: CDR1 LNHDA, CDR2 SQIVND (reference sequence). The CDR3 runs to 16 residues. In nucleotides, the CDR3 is TGTGCCAGTAGTAGGACTACAGGGGGAGGAAATCAGCCCCAGCATTTT. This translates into CASSRTTGGGNQPQHF.

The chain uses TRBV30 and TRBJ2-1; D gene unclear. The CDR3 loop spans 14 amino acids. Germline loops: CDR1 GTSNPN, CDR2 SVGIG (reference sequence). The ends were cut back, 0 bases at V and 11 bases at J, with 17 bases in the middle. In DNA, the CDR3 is TGTGCCTGGAGTGTACCTGGAACTACGATCCAGCAGTTCTTC. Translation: CAWSVPGTTIQQFF. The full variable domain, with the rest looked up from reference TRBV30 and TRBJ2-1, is SQTIHQWPATLVQPVGSPLSLECTVEGTSNPNLYWYRQAAGRGLQLLFYSVGIGQISSEVPQNLSASRPQDRQFILSSKKLLLSDSGFYLCAWSVPGTTIQQFFGPGTRLTVL.